The clone carrying this T cell receptor (beta chain) turned up a few times. As yet, its antigen is unknown. This record comes from a study of identical twins. Study-wide findings and caveats: Insertions ran lower in abundant cord blood beta clonotypes, though not in memory repertoires. The presence of invariant MAIT and iNKT cells could partly confound analyses of zero-insertion sequences.

TCRdb re-analysed the 5' RACE reads in MiXCR, keeping a single row per CDR3 protein. The sample lists about 890,000 distinct CDR3 sequences, roughly an eighth occurring once. CDR3 length equals 14 residues. The V and J ends lost 3 bases and 3 bases respectively, with 13 bases between them. Germline V gives CDR1 SGHRS, CDR2 YFSETQ. The same data also contributed to another study, on yellow fever vaccine responses in identical twins.

The sample consisted of PBMCs. The receptor comes from a young woman in good health. The chain recombines TRBV5-1 with TRBJ2-7, with no clear D. The CDR3 DNA reads TGCGCCAGCAGCTCCGGTTGGGCCGACTACGAGCAGTACTTC. Amino acid sequence: CASSSGWADYEQYF.